This T cell receptor (beta chain) was sequenced during a study of response to subunit inactivated influenza vaccine. Study-wide points: Few additional T cells are recruited per seasonal influenza vaccination, authors suggested.

The CDR3 sequence is 14 residues long. Trimming removed 7 bases from V and 3 bases from J; junction bases left unmatched: 6. This clonotype was counted a single time. Its target is unknown. TCRdb re-called the RT-PCR reads with MiXCR, one entry per CDR3 protein. Of 430,000 or so distinct CDR3 sequences in the sample, 10% to 11% are singletons; the top ten hold less than 15%. This sample comprised PBMCs from blood, obtained 45 days after vaccination. The sequence was collected from a man aged 50-59 years who received an inactivated influenza vaccine. The J gene is TRBJ1-1, the V gene TRBV12-3 or TRBV12-4, with 9 bases lining up with TRBD1. DNA for the CDR3: TGTGCCAGCAACAAACAGGGGGCCTACACTGAAGCTTTCTTT. Encoded protein: CASNKQGAYTEAFF.